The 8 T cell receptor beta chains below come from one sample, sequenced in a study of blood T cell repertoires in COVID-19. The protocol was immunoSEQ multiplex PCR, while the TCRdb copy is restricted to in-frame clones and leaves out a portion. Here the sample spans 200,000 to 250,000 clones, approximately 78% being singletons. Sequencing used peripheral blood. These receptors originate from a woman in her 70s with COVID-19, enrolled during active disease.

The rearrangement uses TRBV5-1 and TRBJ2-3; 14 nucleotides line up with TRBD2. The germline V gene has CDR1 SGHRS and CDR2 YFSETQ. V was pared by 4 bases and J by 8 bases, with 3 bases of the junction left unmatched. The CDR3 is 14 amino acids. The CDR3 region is CASSLGTSGSTQYF. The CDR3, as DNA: TGCGCCAGCAGCCTGGGGACTAGCGGGAGTACGCAGTATTTT.

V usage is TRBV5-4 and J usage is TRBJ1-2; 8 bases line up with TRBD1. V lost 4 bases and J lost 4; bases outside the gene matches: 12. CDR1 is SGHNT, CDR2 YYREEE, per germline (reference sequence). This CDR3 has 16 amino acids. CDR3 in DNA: TGTGCCAGCAGCGGAGCTCGGACAGGGCCCCTCTATGGCTACACCTTC. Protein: CASSGARTGPLYGYTF. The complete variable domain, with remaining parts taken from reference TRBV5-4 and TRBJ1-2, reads ETGVTQSPTHLIKTRGQQVTLRCSSQSGHNTVSWYQQALGQGPQFIFQYYREEENGRGNFPPRFSGLQFPNYSSELNVNALELDDSALYLCASSGARTGPLYGYTFGSGTRLTVV.

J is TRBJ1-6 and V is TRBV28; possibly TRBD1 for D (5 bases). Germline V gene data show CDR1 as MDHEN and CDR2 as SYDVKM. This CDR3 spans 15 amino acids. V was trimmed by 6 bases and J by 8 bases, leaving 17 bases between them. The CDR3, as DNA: TGTGCCAGCAGGGCCGGGGGTAGGTCGGATTCACCCCTCCACTTT. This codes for CASRAGGRSDSPLHF.

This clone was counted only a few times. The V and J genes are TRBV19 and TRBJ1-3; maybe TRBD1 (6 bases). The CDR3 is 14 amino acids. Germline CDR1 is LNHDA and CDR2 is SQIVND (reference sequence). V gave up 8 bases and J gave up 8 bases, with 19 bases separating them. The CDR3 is CASLRPGQLDTIYF. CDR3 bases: TGTGCCAGTTTGCGTCCAGGACAGTTGGACACCATATATTTT.

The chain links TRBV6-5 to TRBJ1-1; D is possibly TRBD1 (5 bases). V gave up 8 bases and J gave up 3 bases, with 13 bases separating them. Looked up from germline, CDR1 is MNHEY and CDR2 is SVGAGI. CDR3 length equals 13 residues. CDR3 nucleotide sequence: TGTGCCAGCGGCGGGGGGTCGGACACTGAAGCTTTCTTT. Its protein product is CASGGGSDTEAFF.

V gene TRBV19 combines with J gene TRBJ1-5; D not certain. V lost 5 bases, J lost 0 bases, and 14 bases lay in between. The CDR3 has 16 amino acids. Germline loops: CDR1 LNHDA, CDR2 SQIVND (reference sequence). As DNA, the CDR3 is TGTGCCAGTAGTTCCCTACTTCATGATAGCAATCAGCCCCAGCATTTT. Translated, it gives CASSSLLHDSNQPQHF.

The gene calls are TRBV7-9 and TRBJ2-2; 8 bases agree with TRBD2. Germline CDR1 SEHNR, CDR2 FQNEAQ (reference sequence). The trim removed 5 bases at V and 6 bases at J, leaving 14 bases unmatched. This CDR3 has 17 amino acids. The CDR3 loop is CASSPVISGIVPGELFF. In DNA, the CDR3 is TGTGCCAGCAGCCCCGTTATTAGCGGGATCGTCCCCGGGGAGCTGTTTTTT.

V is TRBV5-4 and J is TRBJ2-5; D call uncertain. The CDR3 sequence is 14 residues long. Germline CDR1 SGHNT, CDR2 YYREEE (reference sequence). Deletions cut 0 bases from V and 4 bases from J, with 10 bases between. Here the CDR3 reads CASSLVTRRETQYF. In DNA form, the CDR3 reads TGTGCCAGCAGCTTGGTGACTCGGCGAGAGACCCAGTACTTC.